This is a list of T cell receptor beta chains from one sample in a study of T cell changes during pregnancy in multiple sclerosis. TCRdb's copy holds only in-frame clones and misses some; the assay was immunoSEQ multiplex PCR. The sample carries 40,000 to 50,000 clones, 90% recorded once. Sequences were derived from CD8+ T cells from peripheral blood mononuclear cells, sampled in the first trimester of pregnancy. The receptors derive from a female donor with multiple sclerosis, enrolled in a pregnancy study. CDR3s include the opening cysteine and the closing phenylalanine or tryptophan. A clone size is listed for some rows: how often the clone was seen (once, few, many), or a class if it is expanded.

15,TRBV7-9,NA,CATSSGDSRYNEQFF
12,TRBV10-3,NA,CAISDQEETQYF
17,TRBV6-4,NA,CASSDGTGDRVRETQYF
15,TRBV19,NA,CASSIPNQIGTAQYF
15,TRBV6-1,few,CASTQGTGGSDTQYF
16,TRBV10-2,once,CASSEPARGRNYEQYF
15,TRBV6-1,NA,CASSEAVRLTDTQYF
15,TRBV27,NA,CASAPWQGVANEQYF
15,TRBV7-9,NA,CASSLPIFSYNEQFF
15,TRBV14,NA,CASSQDGTATYEQYF
13,TRBV27,NA,CASSSTGNYGYTF
12,TRBV27,NA,CASSSTGTEAFF
15,TRBV6-1,NA,CASSESTGGTDTQYF
15,TRBV13,NA,CASSNVGTTTDTQYF
13,TRBV7-6,few,CASSLRGENGYTF
15,TRBV19,NA,CASSDRQGVFYEQYF
12,TRBV29-1,NA,CSVKRGGTEAFF
14,TRBV5-6,NA,CASSFLSGNYEQYF
16,TRBV6-6,NA,CASRRKGQGMGYEQYF
15,TRBV9,NA,CASSGGTGLGNTIYF
13,TRBV14,NA,CASSQVRGSEQFF